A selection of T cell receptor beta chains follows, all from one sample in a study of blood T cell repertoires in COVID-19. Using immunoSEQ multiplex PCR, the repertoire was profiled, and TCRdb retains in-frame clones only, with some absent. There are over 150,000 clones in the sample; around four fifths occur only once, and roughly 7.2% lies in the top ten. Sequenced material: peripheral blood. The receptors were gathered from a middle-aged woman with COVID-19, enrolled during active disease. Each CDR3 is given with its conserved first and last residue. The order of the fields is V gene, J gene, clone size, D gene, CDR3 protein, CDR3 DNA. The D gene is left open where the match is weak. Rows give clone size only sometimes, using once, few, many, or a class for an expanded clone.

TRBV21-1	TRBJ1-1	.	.	CASSKAPTGPTEAFF	TGTGCCAGCAGCAAAGCCCCGACAGGGCCTACTGAAGCTTTCTTT
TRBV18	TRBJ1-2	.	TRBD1	CASSEGQGGSYGYTF	TGTGCCAGCTCAGAAGGACAGGGGGGATCCTATGGCTACACCTTC
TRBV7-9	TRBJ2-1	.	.	CASSLLKSGVSYNEQFF	TGTGCCAGCAGCTTATTGAAATCGGGAGTCTCCTACAATGAGCAGTTCTTC
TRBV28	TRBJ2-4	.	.	CASRLGAKNIQYF	TGTGCCAGCCGATTGGGCGCCAAAAACATTCAGTACTTC
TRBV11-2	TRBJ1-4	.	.	CASSPNEKLFF	TGTGCCAGCAGCCCAAATGAAAAACTGTTTTTT
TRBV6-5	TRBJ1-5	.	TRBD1	CASSYSGTGKPQHF	TGTGCCAGCAGTTATTCCGGGACAGGGAAGCCCCAGCATTTT
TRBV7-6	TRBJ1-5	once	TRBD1	CASSQTGGMSQPQHF	TGTGCCAGCAGTCAAACAGGGGGTATGAGTCAGCCCCAGCATTTT
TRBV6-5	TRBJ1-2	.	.	CASSRTDSGYGYTF	TGTGCCAGCAGTAGGACAGACTCGGGTTATGGCTACACCTTC
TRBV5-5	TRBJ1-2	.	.	CASRRGQDANYGYTF	TGTGCCAGCAGGCGGGGGCAGGACGCTAACTATGGCTACACCTTC
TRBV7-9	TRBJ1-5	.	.	CASSRRGAYQPQHF	TGTGCCAGCAGCCGTCGGGGGGCTTATCAGCCCCAGCATTTT
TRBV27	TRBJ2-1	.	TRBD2	CASSYSGGYNEQFF	TGTGCCAGCAGTTACAGCGGGGGGTACAATGAGCAGTTCTTC
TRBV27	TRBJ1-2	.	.	CASTADISNYGYTF	TGTGCCAGCACCGCGGACATCTCTAACTATGGCTACACCTTC
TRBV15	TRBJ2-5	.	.	CATSTRDYQETQYF	TGTGCCACCAGCACCCGGGACTACCAAGAGACCCAGTACTTC
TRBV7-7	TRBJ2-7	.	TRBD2	CASSRPGTSGRCEQYF	TGTGCTAGCAGCCGTCCCGGGACTAGCGGGAGGTGCGAGCAGTACTTC
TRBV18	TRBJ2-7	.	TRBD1	CASSRGTGEPYEQYF	TGTGCCAGCTCACGAGGGACAGGGGAGCCCTACGAGCAGTACTTC
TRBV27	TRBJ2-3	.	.	CASRNPGGVSDTQYF	TGTGCCAGCAGGAATCCGGGGGGCGTATCAGATACGCAGTATTTT
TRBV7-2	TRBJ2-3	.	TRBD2	CASSQGLAGGVSTDTQYF	TGTGCCAGCAGTCAAGGACTAGCGGGGGGCGTTAGCACAGATACGCAGTATTTT
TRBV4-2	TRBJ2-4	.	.	CASSQEGAVSGNIQYF	TGTGCCAGCAGCCAAGAAGGGGCGGTTAGTGGGAACATTCAGTACTTC
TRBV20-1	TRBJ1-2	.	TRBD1	CSASSGQGNSGYTF	TGCAGTGCTAGTTCCGGACAGGGGAATAGTGGCTACACCTTC
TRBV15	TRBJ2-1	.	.	CATSREGLLGFF	TGTGCCACCAGCAGAGAAGGACTGTTGGGGTTCTTC
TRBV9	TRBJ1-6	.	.	CASSVAQQTPLHF	TGTGCCAGCAGCGTAGCACAGCAAACACCCCTCCACTTT
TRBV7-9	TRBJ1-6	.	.	CASSFKTENSPLHF	TGTGCCAGCAGCTTTAAGACGGAGAATTCACCCCTCCACTTT